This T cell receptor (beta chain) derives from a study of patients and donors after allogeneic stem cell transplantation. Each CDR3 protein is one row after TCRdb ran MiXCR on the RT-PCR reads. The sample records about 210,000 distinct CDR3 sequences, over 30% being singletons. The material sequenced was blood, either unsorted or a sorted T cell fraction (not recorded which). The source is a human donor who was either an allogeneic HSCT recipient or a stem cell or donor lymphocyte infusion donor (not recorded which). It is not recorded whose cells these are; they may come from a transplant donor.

This CDR3 reads CASKIGASSYEQYF. CDR3 nucleotides: TGCGCCAGCAAGATCGGGGCAAGCTCCTACGAGCAGTACTTC. The genes are TRBV5-1 and TRBJ2-7; D may match TRBD1 or TRBD2 (5 bases each). Trimming left V 6 bases short and J 0 bases short, with 13 bases between. Germline CDR1 reads SGHRS; CDR2 reads YFSETQ. The CDR3 extends over 14 amino acids.